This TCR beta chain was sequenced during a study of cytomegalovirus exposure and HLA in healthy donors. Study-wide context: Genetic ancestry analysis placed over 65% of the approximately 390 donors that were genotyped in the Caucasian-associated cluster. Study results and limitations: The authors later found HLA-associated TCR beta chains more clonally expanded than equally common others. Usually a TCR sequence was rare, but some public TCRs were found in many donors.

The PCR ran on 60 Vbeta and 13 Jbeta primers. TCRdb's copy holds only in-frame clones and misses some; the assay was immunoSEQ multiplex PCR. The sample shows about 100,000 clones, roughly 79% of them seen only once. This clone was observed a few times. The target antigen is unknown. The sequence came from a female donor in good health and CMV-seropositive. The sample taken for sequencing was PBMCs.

The DNA of the CDR3 is TGTGCCAGCAGTCGGAGCACCACCTCCTACAATGAGCAGTTCTTC. It encodes CASSRSTTSYNEQFF. The V and J genes are TRBV6-4 and TRBJ2-1, with D uncertain. This CDR3 contains 15 residues. The germline CDR1 and CDR2 sequences are MRHNA and SNTAGT. Trimming stripped 5 bases from V and 0 bases from J, with 11 bases between.